Included here is one T cell receptor beta chain sequence, with context. This sample stems from a study of blood T cell repertoires in COVID-19. Study-wide background: The study drew acute and convalescent COVID-19 samples from the United States, Italy and Spain.

Here immunoSEQ multiplex PCR was the method, and the copy in TCRdb shows in-frame clones only, minus some. The sample lists over 300,000 clones, about 86% occurring once. This TCR came from a woman aged 50 to 60 with acute or convalescent COVID-19. Sequencing input: peripheral blood.

CDR3 amino acids: CASSLGPTRGETQYF. The CDR3 DNA reads as TGCGCCAGCAGCTTGGGCCCCACTAGAGGAGAGACCCAGTACTTC. This chain uses TRBV5-1 with TRBJ2-5; possibly TRBD2 for D (5 bases). CDR1 is SGHRS, CDR2 YFSETQ, per germline. V was clipped by 0 bases and J by 4 bases, with 13 bases between them. The CDR3 length is 15 residues.